This is a list of T cell receptor beta chains from one sample in a study of T cell responses to AZD1222 COVID-19 vaccine. The table came from immunoSEQ multiplex PCR; TCRdb's copy has only in-frame clones and leaves some out. Of 70,000 or so clones in the sample, 75% to 90% are singletons; the top ten hold about 23%. This sample comprised peripheral blood, obtained 28 days after the second AZD1222 dose. These receptors came from an adult who received the AZD1222 COVID-19 vaccine. The CDR3 runs from the conserved cysteine through the conserved F or W. A D gene is named only where the DNA matches it firmly. Clone size is stated in some rows and not others, as once, few, many or a class when expanded.

clone size	J gene	V gene	D gene	CDR3 length	CDR3 protein	CDR3 DNA
once	TRBJ2-5	TRBV5-1	-	13	CASSSTFRETQYF	TGCGCCAGCAGTTCTACATTCCGGGAGACCCAGTACTTC
-	TRBJ2-6	TRBV9	-	15	CASRRVPTGANVLTF	TGTGCCAGCAGGCGGGTGCCAACCGGGGCCAACGTCCTGACTTTC
-	TRBJ1-5	TRBV5-5	TRBD1	13	CASSRQGDQPQHF	TGTGCCAGCAGCCGACAGGGCGATCAGCCTCAGCATTTT
-	TRBJ1-2	TRBV7-9	TRBD1	13	CASSFGTGDGYTF	TGTGCCAGCAGCTTTGGGACAGGGGACGGCTACACCTTC
-	TRBJ2-2	TRBV6-5	TRBD1	14	CASSRTGGTGELFF	TGTGCCAGCAGCCGGACAGGGGGCACCGGGGAGCTGTTTTTT
-	TRBJ2-5	TRBV4-1	TRBD2	15	CASSQDSPGGETQYF	TGCGCCAGCAGCCAAGATTCCCCGGGGGGAGAGACCCAGTACTTC
-	TRBJ2-7	TRBV27	-	13	CASSLVEQGEQYF	TGTGCCAGCAGTTTGGTCGAACAGGGCGAGCAGTACTTC
once	TRBJ1-2	TRBV12-3/TRBV12-4	-	13	CASSFAGVDGYTF	TGTGCCAGCAGTTTTGCAGGGGTGGATGGCTACACCTTC
-	TRBJ1-5	TRBV19	TRBD1	13	CAGRQGADQPQHF	TGTGCCGGAAGACAGGGGGCAGATCAGCCCCAGCATTTT
few	TRBJ2-5	TRBV18	TRBD1	15	CASSPGQGNSETQYF	TGTGCCAGCTCACCCGGACAGGGGAATTCGGAGACCCAGTACTTC
-	TRBJ1-2	TRBV18	-	19	CASSPPQGISGTASGGYTF	TGTGCCAGCTCACCGCCTCAAGGGATCTCTGGGACGGCGTCCGGCGGCTACACCTTC
once	TRBJ1-1	TRBV25-1	-	12	CAVSDKNTEAFF	TGTGCGGTGTCGGACAAGAACACTGAAGCTTTCTTT
once	TRBJ2-1	TRBV5-8	-	15	CASNLQTSSYNEQFF	TGTGCCAGCAACCTACAAACCAGCTCCTACAATGAGCAGTTCTTC
once	TRBJ1-3	TRBV10-1	-	12	CASKRLGNTIYF	TGCGCCAGCAAGAGACTCGGAAACACCATATATTTT
-	TRBJ2-7	TRBV5-1	-	12	CASSVQGYEQYF	TGCGCCAGCAGCGTACAGGGTTACGAGCAGTACTTC
few	TRBJ1-5	TRBV12-3/TRBV12-4	-	13	CASSGFFGEPQHF	TGTGCCAGCAGTGGGTTTTTTGGGGAGCCCCAGCATTTT
-	TRBJ2-7	TRBV5-1	TRBD2	15	CASSLEGLDLDEQYF	TGCGCCAGCAGCTTGGAGGGACTAGATCTTGACGAGCAGTACTTC
-	TRBJ2-7	TRBV5-4	TRBD2	16	CASSLELASSSYEQYF	TGTGCCAGCAGCTTGGAACTAGCGTCCTCCTCCTACGAGCAGTACTTC
-	TRBJ1-1	TRBV12-5	TRBD1	12	CASGPGQGGAFF	TGTGCTAGTGGACCTGGACAGGGAGGAGCTTTCTTT
-	TRBJ1-2	TRBV1	-	14	CTSSQGDRSYGYTF	TGCACCAGCAGCCAAGGGGACAGGTCCTATGGCTACACCTTC
-	TRBJ2-7	TRBV5-4	-	12	CASSQGSYEQYF	TGTGCCAGCAGCCAAGGGAGCTACGAGCAGTACTTC
once	TRBJ2-1	TRBV6-1	TRBD2	18	CASSEYATSDPRYNEQFF	TGTGCCAGCAGTGAATATGCGACTAGCGACCCGAGGTACAATGAGCAGTTCTTC
-	TRBJ2-1	TRBV5-5	TRBD1	15	CASSLGQGGSNEQFF	TGTGCCAGCAGCTTGGGACAGGGGGGGAGCAATGAGCAGTTCTTC
-	TRBJ1-3	TRBV6-5	-	13	CASSYRGGNTIYF	TGTGCCAGCAGTTACCGGGGGGGAAACACCATATATTTT
-	TRBJ2-5	TRBV19	-	16	CASSIILPAGQETQYF	TGTGCCAGTAGTATTATCCTACCGGCAGGGCAAGAGACCCAGTACTTC
-	TRBJ1-5	TRBV5-1	TRBD1	15	CASRLTTGGEQPQHF	TGCGCCAGCAGACTTACCACAGGGGGTGAACAGCCCCAGCATTTT
-	TRBJ2-6	TRBV5-1	-	17	CASTLRGDSSGANVLTF	TGCGCCAGCACCCTCCGGGGTGATAGCTCTGGGGCCAACGTCCTGACTTTC
-	TRBJ1-3	TRBV19	-	11	CASREIGAIYF	TGTGCCAGTAGAGAAATCGGAGCCATATATTTT
-	TRBJ2-7	TRBV27	TRBD1	16	CASSSPPGQGLYEQYF	TGTGCCAGCAGTTCACCACCGGGACAGGGGCTCTACGAGCAGTACTTC
few	TRBJ2-1	TRBV7-9	-	14	CASTDLRAGNEQFF	TGTGCCAGCACCGACCTTCGGGCGGGCAATGAGCAGTTCTTC
once	TRBJ2-3	TRBV12-3/TRBV12-4	-	12	CASSWNTDTQYF	TGTGCCAGCAGTTGGAACACAGATACGCAGTATTTT
once	TRBJ1-1	TRBV5-1	-	15	CASSLVGGGATEAFF	TGCGCCAGCAGCTTGGTTGGGGGCGGTGCGACTGAAGCTTTCTTT
-	TRBJ2-7	TRBV6-5	TRBD2	15	CASKLGLAPTYEQYF	TGTGCCAGCAAACTCGGACTAGCGCCGACCTACGAGCAGTACTTC
-	TRBJ2-5	TRBV7-9	-	15	CASSLGDRGQETQYF	TGTGCCAGCAGCCTGGGGGATAGAGGCCAAGAGACCCAGTACTTC
-	TRBJ1-1	TRBV27	-	13	CASSSDLHTEAFF	TGTGCCAGCAGTTCCGACCTCCACACTGAAGCTTTCTTT
once	TRBJ2-5	TRBV7-8	TRBD2	14	CASSRTSGGETQYF	TGTGCCAGCAGCCGGACTAGCGGGGGAGAGACCCAGTACTTC
-	TRBJ1-6	TRBV5-6	TRBD1	16	CASSLRDRGLASPLHF	TGTGCCAGCAGCTTGCGGGACAGGGGGCTCGCGTCACCCCTCCACTTT
-	TRBJ2-5	TRBV29-1	-	12	CSAKRVKETQYF	TGCAGCGCCAAGAGGGTGAAAGAGACCCAGTACTTC
-	TRBJ2-5	TRBV2	TRBD2	15	CASSGLAGAGETQYF	TGTGCCAGCAGTGGGCTAGCGGGGGCGGGGGAGACCCAGTACTTC
-	TRBJ2-5	TRBV6-6	TRBD2	15	CASSTSGGGGETQYF	TGTGCCAGCAGTACTAGCGGCGGAGGTGGAGAGACCCAGTACTTC
-	TRBJ1-1	TRBV19	-	11	CASIGWGEAFF	TGTGCCAGTATAGGATGGGGTGAAGCTTTCTTT
-	TRBJ2-5	TRBV2	-	13	CASSAGTPGTQYF	TGTGCCAGCAGTGCGGGTACCCCCGGGACCCAGTACTTC